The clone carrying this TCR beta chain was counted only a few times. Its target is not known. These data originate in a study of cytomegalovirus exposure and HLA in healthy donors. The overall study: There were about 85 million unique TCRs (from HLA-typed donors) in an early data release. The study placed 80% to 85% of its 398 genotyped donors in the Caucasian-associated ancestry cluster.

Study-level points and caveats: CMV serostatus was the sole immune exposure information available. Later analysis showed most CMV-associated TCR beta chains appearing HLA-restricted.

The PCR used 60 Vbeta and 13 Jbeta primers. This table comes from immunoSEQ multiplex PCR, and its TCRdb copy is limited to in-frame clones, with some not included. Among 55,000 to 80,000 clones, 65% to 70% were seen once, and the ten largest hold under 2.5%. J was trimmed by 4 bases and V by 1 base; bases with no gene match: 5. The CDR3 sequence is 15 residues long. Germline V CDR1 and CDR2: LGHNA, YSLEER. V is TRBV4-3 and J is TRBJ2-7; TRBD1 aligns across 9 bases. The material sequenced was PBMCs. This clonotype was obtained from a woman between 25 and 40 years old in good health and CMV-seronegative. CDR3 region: CASSQGTGARYEQYF. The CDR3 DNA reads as TGCGCCAGCAGCCAAGGGACAGGGGCTAGGTACGAGCAGTACTTC.